A selection of T cell receptor beta chains follows, all from one sample in a study of blood T cell repertoires in COVID-19. Profiling relied on immunoSEQ multiplex PCR, and the TCRdb table lists in-frame clones only, not all of them. The sample records 120,000 to 150,000 clones, roughly 90% being singletons. Sequencing used PBMCs or T cells enriched from blood (not recorded which). The receptors originated from a woman in her thirties with acute COVID-19. Both conserved end residues are part of each CDR3. A D gene is named only where the DNA matches it firmly. Some rows have no size entry. The others give once, few or many, or a class for an expanded clone.

TRBJ1-1,.,TRBV6-2/TRBV6-3,TRBD1,TGTGCCAGCAGTTACAGAGACAGGGGGCTGAGAGGCACTGAAGCTTTCTTT,CASSYRDRGLRGTEAFF
TRBJ1-1,.,TRBV29-1,.,TGCAGCACGACACTTCCCATGAACACTGAAGCTTTCTTT,CSTTLPMNTEAFF
TRBJ2-7,.,TRBV27,TRBD2,TGTGCCAGCACCCCGGGTAGCGGGAGGGCCATCTACGAGCAGTACTTC,CASTPGSGRAIYEQYF
TRBJ2-1,once,TRBV9,TRBD2,TGTGCCAGCAGCGTAGCGTCTAGCGGGAGTTACCATGAGCAGTTCTTC,CASSVASSGSYHEQFF
TRBJ1-5,.,TRBV28,TRBD1,TGTGCCAGCAGCTCAGGGGGTCAGCCCCAGCATTTT,CASSSGGQPQHF
TRBJ1-1,.,TRBV28,.,TGTGCCAGCAGTTTGGTCAGGGCTGAAGCTTTCTTT,CASSLVRAEAFF
TRBJ1-1,.,TRBV7-9,.,TGTGCCAGCAGCCCCGCTTCCTTGCAGGGCTTGAACACTGAAGCTTTCTTT,CASSPASLQGLNTEAFF
TRBJ2-7,.,TRBV30,TRBD1,TGTGCCTGGATGAGGCCGGGACAGGGGTATAGCGAGCAGTACTTC,CAWMRPGQGYSEQYF
TRBJ1-5,.,TRBV6-5,.,TGTGCCAGCAGTTACGGGGGCAGCAATCAGCCCCAGCATTTT,CASSYGGSNQPQHF
TRBJ2-1,.,TRBV30,TRBD1,TGTGCCTGTCAGCCGGGACAGGGTCACGTTGAGCAGTTCTTC,CACQPGQGHVEQFF
TRBJ2-2,.,TRBV25-1,.,TGTGCCAGCAGTAACAGGGAGCGTACCGGGGAGCTGTTTTTT,CASSNRERTGELFF
TRBJ2-1,.,TRBV30,TRBD2,TGTGCCTGGAAATACGAAAGGACTAGAGTTGTCAATGAGCAGTTCTTC,CAWKYERTRVVNEQFF
TRBJ1-1,.,TRBV29-1,.,TGCAGCGCTCTAGACAGAACCTCGAACACTGAAGCTTTCTTT,CSALDRTSNTEAFF
TRBJ1-2,few,TRBV6-2/TRBV6-3,.,TGTGCCAGCAGTTCAGGACAGAAACTTAGCAACTATGGCTACACCTTC,CASSSGQKLSNYGYTF
TRBJ2-5,.,TRBV4-3,.,TGCGCCAGCAGCCTAAACAGGCGAGAGACCCAGTACTTC,CASSLNRRETQYF
TRBJ1-1,.,TRBV28,TRBD1,TGTGCCAGCAGTTACGACAGGGAGATGAACACTGAAGCTTTCTTT,CASSYDREMNTEAFF
TRBJ1-3,.,TRBV5-1,TRBD1,TGCGCCAGCAGCGAGTCAGGGGGAGGAAACACCATATATTTT,CASSESGGGNTIYF
TRBJ2-7,once,TRBV7-2,TRBD1,TGTGCCAGCAGCTTAACCCACAGGGGAACGTACGAGCAGTACTTC,CASSLTHRGTYEQYF
TRBJ2-1,.,TRBV27,TRBD2,TGTGCCAGCAAACGACTAGCGGGAGATAAGCAGCAGCAGTTCTTC,CASKRLAGDKQQQFF
TRBJ2-3,.,TRBV19,TRBD2,TGTGCCAGCGCGACCGGGACTAGCGGCACAGATACGCAGTATTTT,CASATGTSGTDTQYF
TRBJ2-2,.,TRBV10-3,.,TGTGCCGGGGGGACGTTGGCCGGGGAGCTGTTTTTT,CAGGTLAGELFF
TRBJ1-2,.,TRBV9,TRBD1,TGTGCCAGCAGCGTAGACCTACGACAGGGGGGTGGCTACACCTTC,CASSVDLRQGGGYTF
TRBJ2-1,.,TRBV27,.,TGTGCCAGCAGCCGCAGGGAGGAGGGTGAGCAGTTCTTC,CASSRREEGEQFF
TRBJ2-5,.,TRBV2,TRBD2,TGTGCCAGCAGTGAATCTAGCGGGAGACAAGAGACCCAGTACTTC,CASSESSGRQETQYF
TRBJ1-1,once,TRBV6-5,.,TGTGCCAGCAGCTATACTGCGACTGCAGAAGCTTTCTTT,CASSYTATAEAFF
TRBJ2-2,.,TRBV7-8,TRBD1,TGTGCCAGCAGGCGACAGGGGGCTGGCGGGGAGCTGTTTTTT,CASRRQGAGGELFF
TRBJ2-7,.,TRBV19,TRBD2,TGTGCCAGTAGTACCGGACTAGTAGCATGGGCCGAGCAGTACTTC,CASSTGLVAWAEQYF
TRBJ2-6,.,TRBV4-2,.,TGTGCCAGCAGCCAAGATGTAACAGCATCTGGGGCCAACGTCCTGACTTTC,CASSQDVTASGANVLTF
TRBJ2-2,few,TRBV6-4,TRBD1,TGTGCCAGCAGCGAACAGGGGGCGAACACCGGGGAGCTGTTTTTT,CASSEQGANTGELFF
TRBJ2-6,.,TRBV29-1,.,TGCAGCGTTGAAACAGGGATCTCTGGGGCCAACGTCCTGACTTTC,CSVETGISGANVLTF
TRBJ2-7,.,TRBV15,.,TGTGCCACCAGCAGAGATCTAGCCTACGAGCAGTACTTC,CATSRDLAYEQYF
TRBJ1-1,.,TRBV11-3,TRBD1,TGTGCCAGCAGCCTACCACAGGGGGCGGCTAAGGGGGAGACTGAAGCTTTCTTT,CASSLPQGAAKGETEAFF
TRBJ2-2,.,TRBV15,TRBD2,TGTGCCACCAGCAGAAGCGGAGCGGGAGTTCAAACCGGGGAGCTGTTTTTT,CATSRSGAGVQTGELFF
TRBJ2-2,.,TRBV2,TRBD1,TGTGCCAGCAGTATGACAGGGGGGGACGGGGAGCTGTTTTTT,CASSMTGGDGELFF
TRBJ2-5,.,TRBV7-9,TRBD1,TGTGCCAGCAGCTGGACAGGGGGCGATGAGACCCAGTACTTC,CASSWTGGDETQYF
TRBJ1-1,.,TRBV12-3/TRBV12-4,.,TGTGCCAGCAGTTTTCAATCAGAGGGAGAAGCTTTCTTT,CASSFQSEGEAFF
TRBJ2-5,.,TRBV30,TRBD1,TGTGCCTGGACCTCCGGACAGGGGGCGAGCAGGTACTTC,CAWTSGQGASRYF
TRBJ2-1,few,TRBV27,.,TGTGCCAGCAGTATAATCGACAGTTCCTACAATGAGCAGTTCTTC,CASSIIDSSYNEQFF
TRBJ2-6,.,TRBV30,TRBD1,TGTGCCTGGGACCCTTATAGGACAGGGGGCGCTGGGGCCAACGTCCTGACTTTC,CAWDPYRTGGAGANVLTF
TRBJ2-7,.,TRBV28,.,TGTGCCAGCAGTTTCTTCGGGGACACGGCACCCTACGAGCAGTACTTC,CASSFFGDTAPYEQYF
TRBJ2-2,.,TRBV7-3,TRBD1,TGTGCCAGCAGTGCCCCCGGGACAGGGCCCGGGGAGCTGTTTTTT,CASSAPGTGPGELFF
TRBJ2-3,.,TRBV6-6,TRBD2,TGTGCCATCCGCGGGAGAGCGGCAGATACGCAGTATTTT,CAIRGRAADTQYF
TRBJ1-1,.,TRBV7-2,TRBD1,TGTGCCAGCAGCCCCGGACAGGGGACTGAAGCTTTCTTT,CASSPGQGTEAFF
TRBJ1-1,.,TRBV7-2,.,TGTGCCAGCAGGTCGGACAGAAACACTGAAGCTTTCTTT,CASRSDRNTEAFF
TRBJ1-3,once,TRBV28,.,TGTGCCAGCAGAGGGGAGGGGGAGTGGGCTGGAAACACCATATATTTT,CASRGEGEWAGNTIYF
TRBJ2-2,few,TRBV6-4,TRBD2,TGTGCCAGCAGTGACTCAGTAGCGGGAGCCGGGGAGCTGTTTTTT,CASSDSVAGAGELFF
TRBJ2-7,.,TRBV19,.,TGTGCCAGTACATCCCCCGGGGTCTACGAGCAGTACTTC,CASTSPGVYEQYF
TRBJ2-7,.,TRBV27,TRBD2,TGTGCCAGCAGTCCTGGGACTAGCGGGAGAACCTACGAGCAGTACTTC,CASSPGTSGRTYEQYF
TRBJ1-3,once,TRBV7-8,TRBD1,TGTGCCAGCAGCTCTCTCAGGGGGGCGGATGGAAACACCATATATTTT,CASSSLRGADGNTIYF
TRBJ1-5,.,TRBV5-5,.,TGTGCCAGCAGCTTGGAGGCGGCTAATCAGCCCCAGCATTTT,CASSLEAANQPQHF
TRBJ1-2,.,TRBV12-5,TRBD1,TGTGCTAGTGGTTTGCATCAGGGGGCAGGCTACACCTTC,CASGLHQGAGYTF